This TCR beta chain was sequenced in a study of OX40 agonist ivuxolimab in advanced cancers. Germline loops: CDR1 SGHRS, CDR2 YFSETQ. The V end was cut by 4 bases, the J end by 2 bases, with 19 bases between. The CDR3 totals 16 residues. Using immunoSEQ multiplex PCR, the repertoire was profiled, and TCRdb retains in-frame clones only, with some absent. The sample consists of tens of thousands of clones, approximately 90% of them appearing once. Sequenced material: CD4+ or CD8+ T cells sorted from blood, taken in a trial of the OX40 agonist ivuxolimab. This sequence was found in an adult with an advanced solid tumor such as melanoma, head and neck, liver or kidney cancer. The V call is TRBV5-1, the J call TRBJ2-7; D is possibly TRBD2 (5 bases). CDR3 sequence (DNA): TGCGCCAGCAGCATGGACCCCGGGGTCTCAACCTACGAGCAGTACTTC. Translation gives CASSMDPGVSTYEQYF.